Below are 10 T cell receptor beta chains sequenced from a single sample in a study of cytomegalovirus exposure and HLA in healthy donors. Primers for the PCR totalled 60 Vbeta and 13 Jbeta. Here immunoSEQ multiplex PCR was the method, and the copy in TCRdb shows in-frame clones only, minus some. Among roughly 150,000 clones listed, about four fifths were seen once. The material sequenced was PBMCs. The receptors derive from a man aged 30-40 years in good health and CMV-seronegative.

The chain links TRBV10-3 to TRBJ2-1; 8 nucleotides agree with TRBD1. V gave up 6 bases and J gave up 4 bases; unmatched junction bases: 8. Germline V CDR1 and CDR2: ENHRY, SYGVKD. The CDR3 is 15 amino acids. The DNA for the CDR3 is TGTGCCATCAGCGGACAGGGCCTGGGGTACAATGAGCAGTTCTTC. Translating gives CAISGQGLGYNEQFF.

This chain uses TRBV28 with TRBJ2-5; D not certain. There are 11 residues in the CDR3. CDR1 and CDR2 (germline): MDHEN, SYDVKM. The V end was cut by 6 bases, the J end by 2 bases, with 4 bases between. In nucleotides, the CDR3 is TGTGCCAGCAGACTACAAGAGACCCAGTACTTC. It encodes CASRLQETQYF.

This clone was seen a single time. The chain uses TRBV5-1 and TRBJ1-1; TRBD1 aligns across 9 bases. This CDR3 has 16 residues. V gave up 2 bases and J gave up 0 bases; unmatched junction bases: 5. Germline CDR1 and CDR2: SGHRS and YFSETQ. The CDR3 protein is CASSFAGTGLNTEAFF. CDR3 bases: TGCGCCAGCAGCTTCGCCGGGACAGGGTTGAACACTGAAGCTTTCTTT.

The rearrangement joins TRBV9 to TRBJ2-1; D may be TRBD2 (6 bases). The CDR3 runs to 18 residues. The V end lost 0 bases, the J end lost 8 bases, and 24 bases lay between the germline ends. Germline-derived CDR1 and CDR2 are SGDLS and YYNGEE. The CDR3 DNA sequence: TGTGCCAGCAGCGTAGGGCTGACTAGGAGCGGACCTGTGGATGAGCAGTTCTTC. It is translated as CASSVGLTRSGPVDEQFF. The full variable domain, in which reference TRBV9 and TRBJ2-1 provide the parts outside the CDR3, is DSGVTQTPKHLITATGQRVTLRCSPRSGDLSVYWYQQSLDQGLQFLIQYYNGEERAKGNILERFSAQQFPDLHSELNLSSLELGDSALYFCASSVGLTRSGPVDEQFFGPGTRLTVL.

The chain couples TRBV5-1 to TRBJ2-3; D gene uncertain. The length of the CDR3 is 15 residues. The germline V gene has CDR1 SGHRS and CDR2 YFSETQ. Trimming took 0 bases from V and 3 from J, leaving 11 bases between them. DNA for the CDR3: TGCGCCAGCAGCTTGGCCGCAGGTGGTACAGATACGCAGTATTTT. Translated: CASSLAAGGTDTQYF.

This clone occurred once. At one boundary the junction diverges from the germline segment, which might be a read error. The V and J genes are TRBV28 and TRBJ1-6; the match to TRBD1 covers 12 bases. The CDR3 runs 16 residues. Germline V gene lookup returns CDR1 MDHEN and CDR2 SYDVKM. The CDR3 reads CASSLRDRGRNSPLRF. The CDR3 region has the DNA TGTGCCAGCAGTTTGAGGGACAGGGGGCGAAATTCACCCCTCCGCTTT.

The V and J genes are TRBV5-4 and TRBJ1-1; D is uncertain. Between the trimmed V and J ends, which lost 4 bases and 2 bases, there was a span of 9 bases. The CDR3 sequence is 13 residues long. Looked up from germline, CDR1 is SGHNT and CDR2 is YYREEE (reference sequence). The DNA of the CDR3 is TGTGCCAGCAGCCCAGGTGGAAACACTGAAGCTTTCTTT. It yields the protein CASSPGGNTEAFF.

This clone has more than one count but fewer than ten. CDR3 nucleotides: TGCGCCAGCAGCCGACCTGACCGACAGGGAACTGAAGCTTTCTTT. It encodes CASSRPDRQGTEAFF. The genes are TRBV4-1 and TRBJ1-1; TRBD1 agrees at 7 bases. V gave up 4 bases and J gave up 5 bases; unmatched junction bases: 10. This CDR3 spans 15 amino acids. Germline V gene data show CDR1 as MGHRA and CDR2 as YSYEKL.

V gene TRBV21-1 combines with J gene TRBJ1-2; the D call TRBD1 from the table was never checked on the DNA. TRBV21-1 is a pseudogene segment. This CDR3 has 13 amino acids. The CDR3 DNA sequence: TGTGCCAGCAGTTACAGGGGGAACTATGGCTACACCTTC. Protein: CASSYRGNYGYTF.

The J gene is TRBJ1-1, the V gene TRBV5-4, with a possible D match to TRBD1 (5 bases). Germline CDR1 is SGHNT and CDR2 is YYREEE (reference sequence). This CDR3 has 15 amino acids. Trimming left V 7 bases short and J 0 bases short, with 16 bases between. The CDR3 spells CASSRGGDMNTEAFF. CDR3 sequence (DNA): TGTGCCAGCTCCCGGGGGGGGGATATGAACACTGAAGCTTTCTTT.